This T cell receptor (beta chain) was recovered during a study of regulatory T cells in long-lasting Graves disease (dated by TCRdb to the early 2020s). Regarding the research as a whole: Newly diagnosed Graves' disease patients had taken antithyroid drugs for less than 3 months. Patients with persistent Graves' disease were compared with patients with newly diagnosed Graves' disease using TCR sequencing and RNA sequencing of peripheral blood. The study was conducted in China and was registered as a clinical trial. A total of around 35 samples were covered by TCR sequencing, comprising about 13 persistent and roughly 20 newly diagnosed Graves' disease patients. Here is what the overall study found, with its caveats: TRBV28, TRBJ1-2 and TRBJ2-5 were preferentially used in persistent disease, while TRBV20-1 and TRBJ2-1 were favored in newly diagnosed disease. Lower TCR Shannon entropy and fewer highly expanded clones were observed in persistent Graves' disease patients than in newly diagnosed patients, which suggested clonal expansion. Only the TCR beta chain was sequenced and analyzed. Peripheral blood alone was examined, since thyroid tissue, which constituted the primary lesion, could not be accessed. As a limitation, the authors acknowledged that the small sample size may reduce accuracy. A larger number of public clonotypes was shared among persistent patients (fewer than 3,000) than among newly diagnosed patients (approximately 1,000).

This clonotype showed up just a few times. It has no known antigen specificity. At one end, the junction sequence differs from germline, possibly due to a read error. The method was multiplex PCR. The instrument was an Illumina HiSeq 4000. To build TCR beta libraries, CDR3 regions were amplified by Arm-PCR using iRepertoire HTBI primers. Gel purification was performed on PCR products prior to sequencing. Turning to the authors' computational methods: Gene usage analysis of CDR3 amino acid clonotypes relied on the roughly 58 TRBV and 15 or so TRBJ segments identified across samples. COPE and FqMerger were used to merge the filtered high-quality paired reads into contigs. BLAST was used to align contigs to IMGT TRBV, TRBD and TRBJ reference genes, and CDR3 was defined according to IMGT. Clonotypes above 0.1% frequency were classified as highly expanded clones. Shannon entropy served as the measure of repertoire diversity, while the Gini coefficient captured V-J evenness. Public clonotypes were defined as clonotypes shared by more than one individual. The public reads were run again by TCRdb, first through fastp at Q25 and then through MiXCR, and only productive beta chains were kept. Rows are unified per CDR3 protein, each entry keeping the most common DNA and genes. TCRdb's processing, not the authors', yielded these V and J calls. This sample comprises about 220,000 distinct CDR3 sequences, approximately 18% of them detected only once. Around 11% of the sample rests with the top ten.

The time point label for this specimen denotes: newly diagnosed GD, antithyroid drugs for less than 3 months. For both TCR sequencing and RNA sequencing, RNA was extracted from PBMCs using TRIzol. Graves' disease was diagnosed according to American Thyroid Association guidelines. Patients were recruited from an endocrinology department in Xi'an, China. Each patient gave 7.5 to 10 milliliters of peripheral blood, collected in an EDTA anticoagulant tube. Ficoll Paque Plus density gradient separation was used to isolate PBMCs, and no additional T cell sorting was done. RNA quality was checked with an Agilent 2100 Bioanalyzer and agarose gel, and concentration with a NanoDrop 2000. The germline V gene yields SGHRS for CDR1 and YFSETQ for CDR2. The CDR3 spans 14 residues, from the cysteine through the phenylalanine. Left in the record is the CDR3 DNA by itself, 42 bases read in frame from the first base.

Another study also made use of these data, one on T cells in Graves' hyperthyroidism and ophthalmopathy. Taken from the second paper: Graves' hyperthyroidism was defined as stable when no progression to ophthalmopathy occurred over 18 months of follow-up. The hyperthyroidism patients were between 18 and 65 years old and newly diagnosed, with a disease duration of less than 2 months. Exclusion was applied to patients with uncontrolled infections, other autoimmune diseases, pregnancy or lactation. Diagnoses were established on the basis of clinical symptoms, serum thyroxine and TRAb, thyroid ultrasound, and orbital computed tomography. The TCR CDR3 was subjected to a first round of RT-PCR using the HTBI primer set and the Qiagen OneStep RT-PCR kit. Most expanded thyroid clonotypes (frequency above 0.001) were also found in blood, which suggests that blood repertoires may mirror thyroid immune responses. A 13 V-J signature model separated ophthalmopathy from stable hyperthyroidism, with over 85% sensitivity and roughly 84% specificity in cross-validation and 80%/75% in testing. In validation, progression to ophthalmopathy was predicted by the model with more than 65% sensitivity and 72.22% specificity, a median of 6.5 months before onset. To identify TCR V-J signatures that set the groups apart, the researchers used a discovery cohort of 100 or so patients, made up of around 42 with Graves' ophthalmopathy and about 59 with stable Graves' hyperthyroidism. Prospective prediction of ophthalmopathy was tested in an independent validation cohort consisting of roughly 19 hyperthyroidism patients and some 16 patients who later progressed to ophthalmopathy. The approximately 98 discovery patients were randomly divided into training and test sets at a 7:3 ratio. Thyroid tissue and blood T-cell repertoires from several Graves' hyperthyroidism patients were also compared in the study. After blood sampling, hyperthyroidism patients were treated with methimazole at a starting dose of 30 mg daily, and ophthalmopathy patients were treated with high-dose intravenous methylprednisolone. Libraries were constructed in a second round of multiplex PCR, after which size selection and purification were performed. The libraries were sequenced on an Illumina HiSeq2000 using paired-end 100 bp reads. SOAPnuke was used to process the raw data, throwing out any read that contained adapters or uncalled bases, had a mean Phred below 15, or lacked an exact constant-primer or identifier match. COPE v1.2.5 was used to merge high-quality paired reads, and clonotypes were defined as unique nucleotide sequences. Clonotypes were aligned to IMGT TRBV, TRBD and TRBJ reference segments using MiTCR v1.1. The analysis was restricted to V-J combinations with a frequency above 0.0001, which together covered roughly 99% of the repertoires. The TCS score was defined as F50 (clonal expansion) divided by E x V (chaos), with BLOSUM62-based TCRdist calculated between CDR3 peptides within each V-J. Welch's t-statistics and random forest reduced roughly 530 V-J features to 10 to 15, which were used in a naive Bayes classifier (R e1071). Sample size was not statistically predetermined, and blinding of investigators to group allocation was not performed. The paper reports TCR Vbeta CDR3 sequencing of 130 to 150 peripheral blood samples: approximately 43 ophthalmopathy, roughly 80 hyperthyroidism and about 17 progressor patients.

The V and J segments used are TRBV5-1 and TRBJ2-5; the junction holds 7 bases that match TRBD1. This specimen was peripheral blood mononuclear cells (PBMCs), taken at new diagnosis, from a patient treated with antithyroid drugs. The sequence was obtained from a woman younger than 45 with Graves disease. Donor details come from another sample of the same person, matched by shared clones. The DNA sequence reads TGCTCCAGTAACTCGGGACAGATCCAAGAGACCCAGTACTTC. Translated, it reads CSSNSGQIQETQYF. Extended through the reference TRBV5-1 and TRBJ2-5 proteins, this CDR3 yields the full variable domain: KAGVTQTPRYLIKTRGQQVTLSCSPISGHRSVSWYQQTPGQGLQFLFEYFSETQRNKGNFPGRFSGRQFSNSRSEMNVSTLELGDSALYLCSSNSGQIQETQYFGPGTRLLVL.